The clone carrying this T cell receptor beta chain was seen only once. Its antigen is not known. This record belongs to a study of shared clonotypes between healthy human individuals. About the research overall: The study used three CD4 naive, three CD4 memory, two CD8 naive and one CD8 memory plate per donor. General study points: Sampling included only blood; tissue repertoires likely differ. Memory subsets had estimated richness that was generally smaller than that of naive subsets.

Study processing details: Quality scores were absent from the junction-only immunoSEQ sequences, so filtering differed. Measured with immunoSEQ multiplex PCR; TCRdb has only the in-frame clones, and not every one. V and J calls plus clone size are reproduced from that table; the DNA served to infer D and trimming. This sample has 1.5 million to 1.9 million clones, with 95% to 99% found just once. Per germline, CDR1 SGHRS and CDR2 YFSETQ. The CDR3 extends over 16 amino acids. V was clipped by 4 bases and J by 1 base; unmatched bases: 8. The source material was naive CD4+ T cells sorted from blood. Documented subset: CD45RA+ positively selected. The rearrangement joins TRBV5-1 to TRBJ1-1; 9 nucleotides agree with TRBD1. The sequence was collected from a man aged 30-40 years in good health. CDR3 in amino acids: CASSPRTGARNTEAFF. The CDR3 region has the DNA TGCGCCAGCAGCCCGCGGACAGGGGCACGGAACACTGAAGCTTTCTTT.